These T cell receptor beta chains were read from a single sample in a study of T-cell reconstitution after alpha-beta-depleted transplantation in children. TCRdb re-called the PCR reads through MiXCR, storing one row per CDR3 protein. Found here are around 800,000 distinct CDR3 sequences, 15% to 20% of them singletons; the top ten hold roughly 4.8%. The specimen was PBMCs, mostly from graft donor cells, collected 360 days after TCRalphabeta/CD19-depleted stem cell transplant. Source of these receptors: a male patient under 18 who had a stem cell transplant for acute lymphoblastic leukemia, so the T cells may come from the graft donor. Each CDR3 is given with its conserved first and last residue. A D gene is named only where the DNA matches it firmly.

CDR3	V	J	D
CSVWGSSYEQYF	TRBV29-1	TRBJ2-7	NA
CSLRTVSYGYTF	TRBV20-1	TRBJ1-2	NA
CASSMRASGSETQYF	TRBV7-2	TRBJ2-5	TRBD2
CASSGPGHWRYEQYF	TRBV25-1	TRBJ2-7	NA
CASSQDRGAGLLYF	TRBV4-1	TRBJ2-7	NA
CASSLAIGVGELFF	TRBV7-7	TRBJ2-2	NA
CSARFRDGNQPQHF	TRBV20-1	TRBJ1-5	NA
CASSQGWGAYNEQFF	TRBV14	TRBJ2-1	NA
CASSFSDSYEQYF	TRBV12-3/TRBV12-4	TRBJ2-7	NA
CASSTGLAAWEQYF	TRBV7-9	TRBJ2-7	TRBD2
CASSPPATRASRQETQYF	TRBV18	TRBJ2-5	NA
CASSPPAGFQETQYF	TRBV18	TRBJ2-5	NA
CASSLTFTGNTIYF	TRBV12-3/TRBV12-4	TRBJ1-3	NA
CASSLTGFSYEQYF	TRBV5-1	TRBJ2-7	NA
CSARHGLALYNEQFF	TRBV20-1	TRBJ2-1	TRBD2